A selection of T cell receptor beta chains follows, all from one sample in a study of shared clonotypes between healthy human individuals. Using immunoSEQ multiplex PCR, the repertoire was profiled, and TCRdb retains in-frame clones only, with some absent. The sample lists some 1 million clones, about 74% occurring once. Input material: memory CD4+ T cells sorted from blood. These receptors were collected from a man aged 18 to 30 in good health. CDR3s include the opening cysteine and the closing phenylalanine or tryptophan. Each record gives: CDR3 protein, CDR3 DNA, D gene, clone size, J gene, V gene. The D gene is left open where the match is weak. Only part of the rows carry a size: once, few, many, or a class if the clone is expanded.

CASSAIGTANTGELFF | TGTGCCAGCAGCGCCATCGGGACGGCGAACACCGGGGAGCTGTTTTTT | - | - | TRBJ2-2 | TRBV2
CASSLTGGRQFF | TGCGCCAGCAGCTTGACGGGTGGGCGGCAGTTCTTC | - | - | TRBJ2-1 | TRBV5-1
CASSLAGQINTGELFF | TGCGCCAGCAGCTTGGCGGGACAAATAAACACCGGGGAGCTGTTTTTT | - | - | TRBJ2-2 | TRBV5-1
CASSLGGNTIYF | TGCGCCAGCAGCTTGGGTGGAAACACCATATATTTT | - | once | TRBJ1-3 | TRBV5-1
CASSEAQGYSEKLFF | TGTGCCAGCAGTGAGGCACAGGGGTACAGTGAAAAACTGTTTTTT | TRBD1 | - | TRBJ1-4 | TRBV6-1
CASSYAVADTQYF | TGTGCCAGCAGCTACGCGGTGGCAGATACGCAGTATTTT | - | - | TRBJ2-3 | TRBV5-4
CASSLAQGNNEKLFF | TGTGCCAGCAGCCTCGCACAGGGAAATAATGAAAAACTGTTTTTT | - | - | TRBJ1-4 | TRBV7-9
CASSTGRSYGYTF | TGTGCCAGCAGCACGGGACGGTCCTATGGCTACACCTTC | - | - | TRBJ1-2 | TRBV7-8
CASSVGSGDPGYTF | TGTGCCAGCAGCGTAGGTTCAGGGGACCCTGGCTACACCTTC | - | - | TRBJ1-2 | TRBV9
CASSTTGGNSNQPQHF | TGTGCCAGTAGTACAACAGGGGGAAATAGCAATCAGCCCCAGCATTTT | TRBD1 | - | TRBJ1-5 | TRBV19
CASSYGRNSGNTIYF | TGTGCCAGCAGTTACGGGCGGAACTCTGGAAACACCATATATTTT | - | once | TRBJ1-3 | TRBV6-5
CASSLAVPAGGLYNEQFF | TGCGCCAGCAGCTTGGCCGTCCCAGCGGGGGGGTTATACAATGAGCAGTTCTTC | TRBD2 | - | TRBJ2-1 | TRBV5-1
CASSPRGGLGTDTQYF | TGCGCCAGCAGCCCTAGGGGAGGACTGGGCACAGATACGCAGTATTTT | - | - | TRBJ2-3 | TRBV4-3
CASSLGTSGDNEQFF | TGCGCCAGCAGCTTGGGTACTAGCGGGGACAATGAGCAGTTCTTC | TRBD2 | - | TRBJ2-1 | TRBV5-1
CASSLGKETQYF | TGTGCCAGCAGCTTGGGGAAGGAGACCCAGTACTTC | - | - | TRBJ2-5 | TRBV7-8
CASSLNEDTQYF | TGTGCCAGCAGCTTAAATGAAGATACGCAGTATTTT | - | - | TRBJ2-3 | TRBV11-2
CASSLSGRAGNTIYF | TGTGCCAGCAGCCTCTCTGGCAGGGCTGGAAACACCATATATTTT | - | - | TRBJ1-3 | TRBV9
CASSVQGQGANNEQFF | TGCGCCAGCAGCGTACAAGGACAGGGGGCTAACAATGAGCAGTTCTTC | TRBD1 | - | TRBJ2-1 | TRBV5-1
CASSVNLGAGGNTIYF | TGTGCCAGCAGCGTCAACCTCGGGGCAGGGGGAAACACCATATATTTT | - | - | TRBJ1-3 | TRBV9
CASSRTALNTEAFF | TGTGCCAGCAGCCGAACAGCTTTGAACACTGAAGCTTTCTTT | - | once | TRBJ1-1 | TRBV6-6
CASSKAIRAHEQYF | TGTGCCAGTAGTAAGGCAATACGAGCCCACGAGCAGTACTTC | - | - | TRBJ2-7 | TRBV19
CASSLEGSKEKLFF | TGCGCCAGCAGCTTGGAGGGGAGTAAAGAAAAACTGTTTTTT | - | - | TRBJ1-4 | TRBV5-1
CASRGTGTYEQYF | TGTGCCAGCAGGGGGACAGGGACCTACGAGCAGTACTTC | TRBD1 | - | TRBJ2-7 | TRBV2
CASSEQASGANVLTF | TGTGCCAGCAGTGAACAGGCCTCTGGGGCCAACGTCCTGACTTTC | - | - | TRBJ2-6 | TRBV6-1
CASSLSWGRELFF | TGTGCCAGCAGCCTAAGCTGGGGACGGGAGCTGTTTTTT | - | - | TRBJ2-2 | TRBV7-2
CASSQGTGKMYNEQFF | TGTGCCAGCAGCCAGGGGACCGGTAAGATGTACAATGAGCAGTTCTTC | - | - | TRBJ2-1 | TRBV4-2
CASREWGQGAFEQYF | TGCGCCAGCAGAGAATGGGGACAGGGGGCATTCGAGCAGTACTTC | TRBD1 | - | TRBJ2-7 | TRBV5-1
CASSHRGRGEETQYF | TGTGCCAGCTCGCACCGGGGGCGAGGGGAAGAGACCCAGTACTTC | - | - | TRBJ2-5 | TRBV18
CASSIPTPDTLSYEQYF | TGTGCCAGTAGTATCCCCACCCCCGATACACTCTCCTACGAGCAGTACTTC | - | once | TRBJ2-7 | TRBV19
CSVESGGLETQYF | TGCAGCGTTGAAAGTGGGGGCCTAGAGACCCAGTACTTC | - | - | TRBJ2-5 | TRBV29-1
CASSIGGQSGAKETQYF | TGTGCCAGTAGTATCGGGGGGCAGAGCGGGGCTAAAGAGACCCAGTACTTC | - | - | TRBJ2-5 | TRBV19
CASTGTALNTEAFF | TGTGCCAGCACCGGGACCGCCCTAAACACTGAAGCTTTCTTT | - | - | TRBJ1-1 | TRBV2
CASSRSRQGGSPLHF | TGTGCCAGTAGTAGAAGTCGGCAGGGGGGTTCACCCCTCCACTTT | TRBD1 | few | TRBJ1-6 | TRBV19
CASRGGDSYNSPLHF | TGTGCCAGCAGAGGAGGTGATTCCTATAATTCACCCCTCCACTTT | - | - | TRBJ1-6 | TRBV6-6
CASSLAGQGSSYNSPLHF | TGCGCCAGCAGCTTGGCGGGACAGGGAAGCTCCTATAATTCACCCCTCCACTTT | TRBD1 | - | TRBJ1-6 | TRBV5-1
CASSNRDSGNQPQHF | TGTGCCAGCTCTAACCGGGACAGCGGCAATCAGCCCCAGCATTTT | TRBD1 | - | TRBJ1-5 | TRBV18
CASSESTGSNTEAFF | TGTGCCAGCAGTGAATCTACAGGGTCGAACACTGAAGCTTTCTTT | - | - | TRBJ1-1 | TRBV6-1
CASSVGGQDRVGGYTF | TGTGCCAGCAGCGTAGGGGGTCAGGACAGGGTGGGAGGCTACACCTTC | TRBD1 | - | TRBJ1-2 | TRBV9
CASGSGGPGETQYF | TGTGCTAGTGGTTCAGGAGGGCCCGGGGAGACCCAGTACTTC | - | - | TRBJ2-5 | TRBV12-5
CAWSSGRAKRGYTF | TGTGCCTGGAGTTCGGGCAGGGCCAAGCGGGGCTACACCTTC | - | - | TRBJ1-2 | TRBV30